The entry that follows covers one TCR beta chain sequence. These data belong to a study of T cells in Graves' hyperthyroidism and ophthalmopathy. The source of the PBMCs was approximately 9.5 ml of fresh peripheral blood. The CDR3 extends over 13 amino acids. Germline V CDR1 and CDR2: MNHEY, SVGEGT. V was shortened by 8 bases and J by 5 bases, with 16 bases between the two germline ends. Regions amplified from RNA transcripts were the TCR beta CDR3 regions. RT-PCR in the first round (using the HTBI primer set) targeted the TCR CDR3. Each CDR3 protein gets one entry after TCRdb re-called the multiplex PCR reads with MiXCR. This sample has around 300,000 distinct CDR3 sequences, with about 20% found just once.

The receptor comes from a young man with Graves' ophthalmopathy. The sequencing input was blood. The J gene is TRBJ2-7, the V gene TRBV6-2 or TRBV6-3, with D possibly TRBD1 on 6 matching bases. This CDR3 reads CASRNIQGNEQYF. The DNA for the CDR3 is TGTGCCAGCCGAAACATCCAGGGGAACGAGCAGTACTTC.